Listed below are T cell receptor beta chains from one sample, sequenced in a study of T cell responses to AZD1222 COVID-19 vaccine. Profiling relied on immunoSEQ multiplex PCR, and the TCRdb table lists in-frame clones only, not all of them. The data show 100,000 to 150,000 clones, approximately 87% seen once. Here the sequenced sample was peripheral blood, taken on day 0 of AZD1222 vaccination. Receptors were obtained from an adult in good health. The CDR3 runs from the conserved cysteine through the conserved F or W. D genes are given only for firm matches. Part of the rows lack a size; the others show once, few, many or a class for expanded clones.

>NA|TRBV6-4|TRBJ2-3|NA
TGTGCCAGCAGTGACTCCTTCCGCAATACGCAGTATTTT
CASSDSFRNTQYF
>NA|TRBV11-3|TRBJ2-6|NA
TGTGCCAGCAGTCTAAAGGGCAACAGACTTCTCTCTGGGGCCAACGTCCTGACTTTC
CASSLKGNRLLSGANVLTF
>NA|TRBV27|TRBJ1-5|NA
TGTGCCAGCAGTCCGGGCAGCAATCAGCCCCAGCATTTT
CASSPGSNQPQHF
>TRBD2|TRBV12-5|TRBJ2-7|NA
TGTGCTAGTGGTCTGGGACTAGCGGGATCCTACGAGCAGTACTTC
CASGLGLAGSYEQYF
>NA|TRBV6-5|TRBJ1-1|NA
TGTGCCAGCAGTTATTCGGCTTACAGAGTGACTTTCTTT
CASSYSAYRVTFF
>TRBD1|TRBV5-4|TRBJ2-5|NA
TGTGCCAGCAGCTTGGCCGGGGACAGGGGGTGGGAGACCCAGTACTTC
CASSLAGDRGWETQYF
>TRBD2|TRBV11-1|TRBJ2-7|NA
TGTGCCAGCAGCCAACCCGGACTAGCGCGACCACAGTACTTC
CASSQPGLARPQYF
>NA|TRBV6-6|TRBJ2-5|NA
TGTGCCAGCAGGGGGACTGCCCAAGAGACCCAGTACTTC
CASRGTAQETQYF
>NA|TRBV28|TRBJ1-5|NA
TGTGCCAGCAGTTCCCACGATTATAGCAATCAGCCCCAGCATTTT
CASSSHDYSNQPQHF
>NA|TRBV25-1|TRBJ1-2|once
TGTGCCAGCAGTGAATTAAGTGGCTACACCTTC
CASSELSGYTF
>TRBD2|TRBV6-6|TRBJ2-5|NA
TGTGCCAGCAGTCCGGGACTAGCGGGAGTCACTCCGGAAGAGACCCAGTACTTC
CASSPGLAGVTPEETQYF
>NA|TRBV5-3|TRBJ1-5|once
TGTGCCAGAAGGGGCCTTCGTGGATCGCCCCAGCATTTT
CARRGLRGSPQHF
>NA|TRBV11-2|TRBJ1-2|NA
TGTGCCAGCAGCTTAGTTACCTCTAACTATGGCTACACCTTC
CASSLVTSNYGYTF
>NA|TRBV6-5|TRBJ1-2|NA
TGTGCCAGCAGTTCCCCGTGGACAGAGGGCTACACCTTC
CASSSPWTEGYTF
>TRBD1|TRBV5-1|TRBJ1-1|NA
TGCGCCAGCAGCTTACAGGGGGAAGCTGAAGCTTTCTTT
CASSLQGEAEAFF
>TRBD2|TRBV3-1/TRBV3-2|TRBJ2-5|NA
TGTGCCAGCAGCCCCCGGGGGGGGGAAGAGACCCAGTACTTC
CASSPRGGEETQYF
>NA|TRBV14|TRBJ2-2|NA
TGTGCCAGCAGCCACGGGCCGGGAAGCACCGGGGAGCTGTTTTTT
CASSHGPGSTGELFF
>NA|TRBV9|TRBJ1-4|NA
TGTGCCAGCAGCGCCTCGGACGGTTTTAATGAAAAACTGTTTTTT
CASSASDGFNEKLFF
>TRBD1|TRBV5-1|TRBJ1-3|NA
TGCGCCAGCAGCTTGGCCCCAGGGGGGCGAGGAAACACCATATATTTT
CASSLAPGGRGNTIYF
>NA|TRBV29-1|TRBJ1-1|once
TGCAGCGTTGAACTCAGGGAAGGAGCTTTCTTT
CSVELREGAFF
>NA|TRBV30|TRBJ1-5|NA
TGTGCCTGGAACAGGGAAGGCAATCAGCCCCAGCATTTT
CAWNREGNQPQHF
>TRBD1|TRBV30|TRBJ1-1|NA
TGTGCCTGGAGTGACAGGGGGGACACTGAAGCTTTCTTT
CAWSDRGDTEAFF
>TRBD1|TRBV27|TRBJ2-7|NA
TGTGCCAGCAGTTCCGGACAGGGGGAGCACGAGCAGTACTTC
CASSSGQGEHEQYF
>NA|TRBV10-3|TRBJ2-1|NA
TGTGCCATCAGTGATGGTTTGGGGTCCTACAATGAGCAGTTCTTC
CAISDGLGSYNEQFF
>NA|TRBV7-2|TRBJ1-2|NA
TGTGCCAGCACCGCAGGGACCGTTCCTAGAAGCTACACCTTC
CASTAGTVPRSYTF
>NA|TRBV5-6|TRBJ1-5|NA
TGTGCCAGCAGCACCGGACAGCTTAGCAATCAGCCCCAGCATTTT
CASSTGQLSNQPQHF
>TRBD1|TRBV29-1|TRBJ2-1|once
TGCAGCGTTCGACAGGGGGCGGGTGAGCAGTTCTTC
CSVRQGAGEQFF
>NA|TRBV5-6|TRBJ1-1|NA
TGTGCCAGCAGCTTGTGGCAGAACACTGAAGCTTTCTTT
CASSLWQNTEAFF
>TRBD2|TRBV9|TRBJ2-3|once
TGTGCCAGCAGCCCGGGGAGGAGCGGGGGGACAGATACGCAGTATTTT
CASSPGRSGGTDTQYF
>NA|TRBV20-1|TRBJ2-1|NA
TGCAGTGCTAGACTTAATGAGCAGTTCTTC
CSARLNEQFF
>NA|TRBV19|TRBJ1-5|NA
TGTGCCAGTAGGCCCGCCACAGGGAATTATCAGCCCCAGCATTTT
CASRPATGNYQPQHF
>TRBD1|TRBV6-5|TRBJ2-1|NA
TGTGCCAGCAGCTCCGAAAGGGGGCTCGATGAGCAGTTCTTC
CASSSERGLDEQFF
>NA|TRBV18|TRBJ2-7|few
TGTGCCAGCTCACCCCTGGGAGAGGACTACGAGCAGTACTTC
CASSPLGEDYEQYF
>NA|TRBV27|TRBJ1-1|few
TGTGCCAGCACGCGGGATCCGGTAGGCACTGAAGCTTTCTTT
CASTRDPVGTEAFF
>NA|TRBV28|TRBJ1-5|NA
TGTGCCAGCAGTTTAAGGGTCTTGGGCAATCAGCCCCAGCATTTT
CASSLRVLGNQPQHF
>TRBD1|TRBV6-2/TRBV6-3|TRBJ1-2|NA
TGTGCCAGCAGCAAAGGGACAGACCTAAACTATGGCTACACCTTC
CASSKGTDLNYGYTF
>NA|TRBV28|TRBJ2-7|once
TGTGCCAGCAGTTCCTATCGCGACAACCCCTACGAGCAGTACTTC
CASSSYRDNPYEQYF
>NA|TRBV6-2/TRBV6-3|TRBJ1-5|NA
TGTGCCAGCAGTGGGGCCAGGGTGAGTCAGCCCCAGCATTTT
CASSGARVSQPQHF
>NA|TRBV30|TRBJ1-1|NA
TGTGCCTGGGGACGGCCGAACACTGAAGCTTTCTTT
CAWGRPNTEAFF
>NA|TRBV5-1|TRBJ2-2|NA
TGCGCCAGCAGCTTAGCAGCTAAGGCGAACACCGGGGAGCTGTTTTTT
CASSLAAKANTGELFF
>NA|TRBV18|TRBJ1-4|once
TGTGCCAGCTCCCATACAGGGTCCCAACTGTTTTTT
CASSHTGSQLFF
>NA|TRBV5-1|TRBJ1-2|NA
TGCGCCAGCGGCGGGGGACGGGACGACTATGGCTACACCTTC
CASGGGRDDYGYTF
>TRBD1|TRBV10-3|TRBJ1-1|NA
TGTGCCATCATTACCGGGACAGGGGGGACTGAAGCTTTCTTT
CAIITGTGGTEAFF
>TRBD2|TRBV9|TRBJ2-7|NA
TGTGCCAGCAGCCCCCATCGGGGCGGGGGGGGCGAGCAGTACTTC
CASSPHRGGGGEQYF
>TRBD1|TRBV18|TRBJ1-5|NA
TGTGCCAGCTCACCTACAGGGGCCGGACGGCAGCCCCAGCATTTT
CASSPTGAGRQPQHF
>TRBD2|TRBV7-9|TRBJ2-5|NA
TGTGCCAGCAGCCGACGGGGGGGCACAGAGACCCAGTACTTC
CASSRRGGTETQYF